This T cell receptor beta chain was captured in a study of blood T cell repertoires in COVID-19. As for the study in general: The cDNA or gDNA used as material had been derived from T cells, B-cell-depleted T cells, or PBMCs.

Assay: immunoSEQ multiplex PCR; the TCRdb copy retains only in-frame clones and omits some. Of approximately 45,000 clones listed, around 86% are singletons. Between the trimmed V and J ends, which lost 4 bases and 1 base, there was a span of 5 bases. Germline V CDR1 and CDR2: LGHDT, YNNKEL (reference sequence). This CDR3 comprises 13 residues. The chain is built from TRBV3-1 (or the pseudogene TRBV3-2) and TRBJ1-3; D uncertain. This TCR came from a woman of 80 years or more with COVID-19, enrolled during active disease. Material for sequencing was peripheral blood. CDR3 bases: TGTGCCAGCAGCCCCCGTTCTGGAAACACCATATATTTT. This encodes CASSPRSGNTIYF.